Below are 20 T cell receptor beta chains sequenced from a single sample in a study of CD8+CD57+ T cells in acquired aplastic anemia. Profiling of TCR beta VDJ combinations and CDR3 sequences used genomic DNA as template. MiXCR, applied by TCRdb to the reads, yields one record per CDR3 protein. There are tens of thousands of distinct CDR3 sequences in the sample; 70% to 80% occur only once, and around a third lies in the top ten. What was sequenced was sorted CD4+, CD8+, or CD8+CD57+ T cells (not recorded which) from PBMCs. Receptors were obtained from a human donor in good health, serving as a control.

The chain joins TRBV19 to TRBJ1-6, with TRBD1 as a possible D gene (6 bases). The germline V gene has CDR1 LNHDA and CDR2 SQIVND (reference sequence). The V end lost 9 bases, the J end lost 0 bases, and 21 bases lay between the germline ends. The length of the CDR3 is 18 residues. CDR3 sequence (DNA): TGTGCCAGCAGCCGAACAGGGACCCAAAGCTCCTATAATTCACCCCTCCACTTT. Residues: CASSRTGTQSSYNSPLHF.

The chain couples TRBV9 to TRBJ2-5; D is undetermined. Trimming shortened V by 4 bases and J by 4 bases, and 8 bases separated the two germline ends. This CDR3 spans 12 amino acids. The V gene's germline CDR1 is SGDLS and CDR2 YYNGEE. Here the CDR3 DNA reads TGTGCCAGCAGCCTTGAGTCAGAGACCCAGTACTTC. Its protein is CASSLESETQYF.

The J gene is TRBJ2-3, the V gene TRBV10-2, with D maybe TRBD2 (5 bases). CDR1 is WSHSY, CDR2 SAAADI, per germline. Trimming pared 2 bases from V and 8 bases from J, leaving 5 bases between. The CDR3 runs to 11 residues. CDR3 nucleotides: TGCGCCAGCAGTGAGGGGAGTACGCAGTATTTT. This sequence encodes CASSEGSTQYF.

This chain uses TRBV19 with TRBJ1-6, with D uncertain. The germline V gene has CDR1 LNHDA and CDR2 SQIVND (reference sequence). CDR3 size: 14 residues. Trimming took off 2 bases at V and 6 bases at J, with 8 bases between the two ends. The CDR3 DNA sequence: TGTGCCAGTAGTATAACGGGGTTTAATTCACCCCTCCACTTT. Translation gives CASSITGFNSPLHF.

This clonotype was detected only once. The rearrangement links TRBV15 to TRBJ2-5; D is possibly TRBD1 or TRBD2 (6 bases each). V lost 3 bases to trimming and J lost 5 bases, with 16 bases between them. The CDR3 contains 15 residues. Germline V gene data show CDR1 as LNHNV and CDR2 as YYDKDF (reference sequence). For the CDR3, the DNA is TGTGCCACCAGCAGTTGGCCGGGGGCGAGGGAGACCCAGTACTTC. Translating gives CATSSWPGARETQYF.

V and J are TRBV20-1 and TRBJ2-1; 7 bases align to TRBD1. V shed 0 bases and J 9 bases; nucleotides not matched to a gene: 14. In germline, CDR1 is DFQATT, CDR2 SNEGSKA (reference sequence). The CDR3 spans 16 residues. DNA of the CDR3: TGCAGTGCTAGAGATAGGGGGCGACAGTACGCTAGTGAGCAGTTCTTC. Translated, it gives CSARDRGRQYASEQFF.

The chain has TRBV9 and TRBJ2-5; TRBD2 aligns across 10 bases. CDR1 is SGDLS, CDR2 YYNGEE, per germline. V dropped 6 bases and J dropped 5; count of bases not matched to a gene: 10. CDR3 size: 15 residues. CDR3 coding DNA: TGTGCCAGCACCCTCGGACTAGCGGAGCGGGAGACCCAGTACTTC. This sequence encodes CASTLGLAERETQYF.

This clonotype was seen only once. The gene calls are TRBV9 and TRBJ2-3; D remains unclear. The CDR3 loop spans 12 amino acids. Germline CDR1 and CDR2: SGDLS and YYNGEE. V gave up 5 bases and J gave up 6 bases, with 10 bases separating them. CDR3 sequence: CASSSPSDTQYF. The DNA of the CDR3 is TGTGCCAGCAGTTCCCCATCGGATACGCAGTATTTT.

The table lists this clonotype with a count of one. The chain combines TRBV2 with TRBJ1-5; D is unclear. From germline, CDR1 is SNHLY and CDR2 FYNNEI. The CDR3 sequence is 13 residues long. The V end lost 7 bases, the J end lost 0 bases, and 7 bases lay between the germline ends. CDR3 sequence reads: CASNTDSNQPQHF. CDR3 DNA sequence: TGTGCCAGCAACACGGATAGCAATCAGCCCCAGCATTTT. Drawing the rest from reference TRBV2 and TRBJ1-5, the complete variable domain is EPEVTQTPSHQVTQMGQEVILRCVPISNHLYFYWYRQILGQKVEFLVSFYNNEISEKSEIFDDQFSVERPDGSNFTLKIRSTKLEDSAMYFCASNTDSNQPQHFGDGTRLSIL.

This clonotype was observed a single time. The chain has TRBV25-1 and TRBJ2-1, with 12 bases fitting TRBD1. Germline CDR1 and CDR2: MGHDK and SYGVNS. With V trimmed by 6 bases and J by 9 bases, 6 bases remained unmatched. CDR3 length equals 14 residues. CDR3 nucleotides: TGTGCCAGCAGCGCGGGACAGGGGGCTGGTGAGCAGTTCTTC. Protein product: CASSAGQGAGEQFF.

This clonotype was observed a handful of times. The rearrangement uses TRBV19 and TRBJ2-1; 12 positions match TRBD2. Trimming at V came to 4 bases and at J to 4 bases, leaving 8 bases not matched to a gene. The CDR3 spans 17 residues. The germline CDR1 and CDR2 sequences are LNHDA and SQIVND (reference sequence). The CDR3 coding sequence is TGTGCCAGTAGTACTATGGCTAGCGGGAGGGAATACAATGAGCAGTTCTTC. It yields the protein CASSTMASGREYNEQFF.

The chain has TRBV9 and TRBJ1-2, with D possibly TRBD1 on 5 matching bases. The germline V and J ends were trimmed by 1 base and 10 bases, with 11 bases remaining between them. The CDR3 is 12 amino acids. Germline CDR1 reads SGDLS; CDR2 reads YYNGEE. In DNA form, the CDR3 reads TGTGCCAGCAGCGTAAGAGGAGGACACTACACCTTC. Residues: CASSVRGGHYTF.

The rearrangement uses TRBV19 and TRBJ2-4; the D gene is possibly TRBD1 (6 bases). This CDR3 region has 16 residues. The germline CDR1 and CDR2 sequences are LNHDA and SQIVND (reference sequence). The CDR3 protein is CTTSIDLWGPRDIQYF. CDR3 in DNA: TGTACCACTAGTATAGATCTCTGGGGGCCGAGGGACATTCAGTACTTC.

The J gene is TRBJ1-2, the V gene TRBV24-1; D remains unclear. Trimming left V 6 bases short and J 2 bases short, with 15 bases between. Germline-derived CDR1 and CDR2 are KGHDR and SFDVKD. The CDR3 is 15 amino acids. The CDR3 region is CATSPSGGPNYGYTF. The CDR3, as DNA: TGTGCCACCAGTCCCTCGGGAGGGCCAAACTATGGCTACACCTTC.

This clonotype was seen only once. The CDR3 coding sequence is TGTGCCAGCAGCCAGAACATGAACACTGAAGCTTTCTTT. The encoded protein is CASSQNMNTEAFF. J is TRBJ1-1 and V is TRBV7-3; no firm D call. CDR3 length: 13 residues. The germline V gene encodes CDR1 SGHTA and CDR2 FQGTGA. The V end was cut by 5 bases, the J end by 0 bases, with 7 bases between.

The chain employs TRBV7-2 and TRBJ1-4; the match to TRBD1 covers 7 bases. Looked up from germline, CDR1 is SGHTA and CDR2 is FQGNSA. With 1 base clipped from V and 7 bases from J, the junction kept 3 bases outside the gene matches. The CDR3 is 14 residues long. The DNA of the CDR3 is TGTGCCAGCAGCTTAGGACAGGGAACTGAAAAACTGTTTTTT. It yields the protein CASSLGQGTEKLFF.

This chain links TRBV5-6 with TRBJ2-7; D gene uncertain. CDR1 is SGHDT and CDR2 is YYEEEE in the germline V gene. The CDR3 has 15 amino acids. Trimming cost V 6 bases and J 4 bases, with 20 bases left between them. CDR3 protein: CASIMSASPTYEQYF. CDR3 sequence (DNA): TGTGCCAGCATAATGTCGGCCTCGCCTACATACGAGCAGTACTTC.

The rearrangement joins TRBV2 to TRBJ1-1; 8 bases match TRBD1. Germline lookup yields CDR1 SNHLY and CDR2 FYNNEI. Trimming removed 9 bases from V and 4 bases from J; junction bases left unmatched: 7. The CDR3 loop spans 13 amino acids. In DNA form, the CDR3 reads TGTGCCAGTGGACAGGGCGAGAGCACTGAAGCTTTCTTT. Its protein product is CASGQGESTEAFF. The whole variable domain, remainder taken from reference TRBV2 and TRBJ1-1, is EPEVTQTPSHQVTQMGQEVILRCVPISNHLYFYWYRQILGQKVEFLVSFYNNEISEKSEIFDDQFSVERPDGSNFTLKIRSTKLEDSAMYFCASGQGESTEAFFGQGTRLTVV.

This clonotype was counted ten times or more. The chain has TRBV5-1 and TRBJ2-1; D may be TRBD1 or TRBD2 (5 bases each). Germline CDR1 is SGHRS and CDR2 is YFSETQ. The CDR3 has 17 amino acids. Trimming removed 5 bases from V and 9 bases from J, with 27 bases in between. The DNA of the CDR3 is TGCGCCAGCAGTTCTTTTCGGGACGGTGTTGTACCCGGTGAGCAGTTCTTC. Translating gives CASSSFRDGVVPGEQFF.

The V and J genes are TRBV6-1 and TRBJ1-6; possible D gene TRBD1, 5 bases. This CDR3 is built from 14 residues. V lost 6 bases, J lost 9 bases, and 15 bases lay in between. Looked up from germline, CDR1 is MNHNS and CDR2 is SASEGT. The CDR3 spells CASRPGQGLSPLHF. The CDR3 DNA reads TGTGCCAGCAGGCCTGGGCAGGGACTTTCACCCCTCCACTTT.